The T cell receptor beta chain described here comes from a study of T cells in Graves' hyperthyroidism and ophthalmopathy. Findings and limits, study-wide: Most clonotypes that expanded in the thyroid above 0.001 also showed up in blood.

Lactation, pregnancy, other autoimmune disease or uncontrolled infection led to exclusion of patients. Diagnosing involved the use of clinical symptoms, serum thyroxine and TRAb, thyroid ultrasound and orbital computed tomography. This clonotype was picked up a small number of times. Its antigen is unidentified. Amplified TCR beta CDR3 regions derived from RNA transcripts. First-round RT-PCR with HTBI primers amplified the TCR CDR3 region. MiXCR was run by TCRdb on the multiplex PCR reads, yielding one entry per CDR3 protein. The table lists more than 550,000 distinct CDR3 sequences, about 45% of them singletons. Germline V gene sequence: CDR1 SQVTM, CDR2 ANQGSEA. This CDR3 has 12 amino acids.

V is TRBV29-1 and J is TRBJ2-5; 7 bases are a match to TRBD1. The sample taken for sequencing was peripheral blood or thyroid tissue (not recorded which). This receptor was obtained from an adult man with Graves' disease, either hyperthyroidism or ophthalmopathy (not recorded which). CDR3: CSVAGGVETQYF. The CDR3 region has the DNA TGCAGTGTAGCAGGGGGTGTGGAGACCCAGTACTTC. Combining the CDR3 with reference TRBV29-1 and TRBJ2-5 gives the whole variable domain SAVISQKPSRDICQRGTSLTIQCQVDSQVTMMFWYRQQPGQSLTLIATANQGSEATYESGFVIDKFPISRPNLTFSTLTVSNMSPEDSSIYLCSVAGGVETQYFGPGTRLLVL.